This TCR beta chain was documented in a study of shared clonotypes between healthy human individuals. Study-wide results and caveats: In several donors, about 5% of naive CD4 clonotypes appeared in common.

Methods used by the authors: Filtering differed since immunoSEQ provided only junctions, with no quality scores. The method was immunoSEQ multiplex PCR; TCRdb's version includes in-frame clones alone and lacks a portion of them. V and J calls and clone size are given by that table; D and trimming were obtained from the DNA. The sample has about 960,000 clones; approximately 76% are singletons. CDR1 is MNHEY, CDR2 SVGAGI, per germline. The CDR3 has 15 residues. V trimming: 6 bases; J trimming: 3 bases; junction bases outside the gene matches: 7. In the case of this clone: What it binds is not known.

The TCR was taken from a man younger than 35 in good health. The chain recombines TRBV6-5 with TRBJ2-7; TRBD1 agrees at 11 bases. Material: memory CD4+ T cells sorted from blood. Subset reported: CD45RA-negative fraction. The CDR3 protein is CASRNRDRGIYEQYF. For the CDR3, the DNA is TGTGCCAGCAGGAACCGGGACAGGGGGATCTACGAGCAGTACTTC.